The 24 T cell receptor beta chains below come from one sample, sequenced in a study of blood T cell repertoires in COVID-19 (dated by TCRdb to 2018 to 2021). The method was the immunoSEQ multiplex PCR assay. TCRdb re-hosts the immuneACCESS table, in-frame sequences only. Its copies lack some clones; in the studies checked, an unresolved V gene accounts for under half of them, and the cause for the rest is not known. This sample holds under 250,000 clones; 70% to 90% were observed only once. The ten largest make up 11% of the sample. The source material was peripheral blood. The receptors originated from a man in his fifties with COVID-19, enrolled during active disease.

CDR3 loop: CSAAQETQYF. CDR3 nucleotide sequence: TGCAGTGCGGCACAAGAGACCCAGTACTTC. This chain uses TRBV20-1 with TRBJ2-5; D gene uncertain. The CDR3 has 10 amino acids. The V and J ends lost 6 bases and 2 bases respectively, with 4 bases between them. Looked up from germline, CDR1 is DFQATT and CDR2 is SNEGSKA (reference sequence).

This chain joins TRBV7-8 and TRBJ1-3, with 7 bases fitting TRBD1. The V gene end was trimmed by 4 bases and the J gene end by 0 bases; junction bases not matched to a gene: 3. Germline V gene sequence: CDR1 SGHVS, CDR2 FQNEAQ. The CDR3 is 15 residues long. The CDR3 DNA reads as TGTGCCAGCAGCTACGGGACAGTCTCTGGAAACACCATATATTTT. Translating it yields CASSYGTVSGNTIYF.

The chain joins TRBV27 to TRBJ2-7, with a tentative D call TRBD1 (6 bases). Germline CDR1 MNHEY, CDR2 SMNVEV (reference sequence). The CDR3 extends over 17 amino acids. V dropped 5 bases and J dropped 2 bases, with 22 bases sitting between them. CDR3 loop: CASSVSISTGQPYEQYF. DNA for the CDR3: TGTGCCAGCAGTGTCTCCATCTCCACGGGACAACCCTACGAGCAGTACTTC.

The chain recombines TRBV3-1 (or the pseudogene TRBV3-2) with TRBJ1-4; D perhaps matches TRBD1 (5 bases). The V gene lost 5 bases and the J gene lost 4 bases, with 17 bases spanning the gap. Per the germline V gene, CDR1 is LGHDT and CDR2 is YNNKEL (reference sequence). The length of the CDR3 is 16 residues. The CDR3 DNA sequence: TGTGCCAGCAGCTCAAATGCAGACAGTCATAATGAAAAACTGTTTTTT. Protein product: CASSSNADSHNEKLFF.

This clone has just a few counts. The CDR3 is CATSMGLAGDTDTQYF. As DNA, the CDR3 is TGTGCCACCAGCATGGGACTAGCGGGGGACACAGATACGCAGTATTTT. This sequence joins TRBV15 and TRBJ2-3; 14 positions match TRBD2. The V segment lost 4 bases and the J segment 2 bases; nucleotides outside the gene matches: 2. The CDR3 is made up of 16 amino acids. The germline V gene has CDR1 LNHNV and CDR2 YYDKDF (reference sequence).

Notes on this clone: The DNA is omitted, as the CDR3 cannot be located on it reliably, and the CDR3 follows TCRdb's listing. V and J are TRBV11-2 and TRBJ2-2; TRBD2 reflects the table's D call only, with no check against the DNA. The germline CDR1 and CDR2 sequences are SGHAT and FQNNGV. The CDR3 sequence runs 18 residues, both termini included. The CDR3 region is CASTTRRAGGRFTGELFF.

The chain employs TRBV10-3 and TRBJ1-5; D might be TRBD1 (5 bases). This CDR3 comprises 12 residues. The V and J ends lost 11 bases and 7 bases respectively, with 15 bases between them. Germline V gene sequence: CDR1 ENHRY, CDR2 SYGVKD. The CDR3 sequence is CAHRGEGQPQHF. The CDR3 DNA is TGTGCCCACCGTGGGGAGGGGCAGCCCCAGCATTTT.

This clone was seen more than once but under ten times. The sample contains more than one DNA sequence encoding this CDR3. The V call is TRBV5-1, the J call TRBJ2-7; perhaps TRBD1 as D (6 bases). Trimming pared 4 bases from V and 2 bases from J, leaving 13 bases between. CDR1 and CDR2 from the germline V gene are SGHRS and YFSETQ. The CDR3 is 14 residues long. The CDR3 DNA sequence: TGCGCCAGCAGCACCGGGACACTTACCTACGAGCAGTACTTC. Translating gives CASSTGTLTYEQYF.

This chain joins TRBV7-2 and TRBJ1-2; possible D gene TRBD1, 6 bases. The CDR3 covers 15 residues. V lost 5 bases, J lost 2 bases, and 15 bases lay in between. The germline gives CDR1 SGHTA, CDR2 FQGNSA. CDR3 sequence reads: CASSPRTELNYGYTF. Here the CDR3 DNA reads TGTGCCAGCAGCCCCCGGACAGAGCTCAACTATGGCTACACCTTC.

This clone showed up just a few times. The chain links TRBV29-1 to TRBJ2-7, with 10 bases aligning to TRBD1. The junction had 0 bases not matched to a gene; V was cut back by 4 bases and J by 3 bases. The length of the CDR3 is 12 residues. Looked up from germline, CDR1 is SQVTM and CDR2 is ANQGSEA. The CDR3 DNA sequence: TGCAGCGTTGGGACAGGGGGCTACGAGCAGTACTTC. Translated, it gives CSVGTGGYEQYF.

J is TRBJ2-5 and V is TRBV24-1; D uncertain. CDR1 is KGHDR and CDR2 is SFDVKD in the germline V gene. V was cut by 3 bases and J by 5 bases, with 12 bases left in between. The length of the CDR3 is 14 residues. CDR3 DNA sequence: TGTGCCACCAGTGATCTACAGAATAGGGAGACCCAGTACTTC. Translated: CATSDLQNRETQYF.

The chain couples TRBV7-2 to TRBJ2-3; TRBD2 might be the D (5 bases). CDR1 is SGHTA and CDR2 is FQGNSA in the germline V gene. The CDR3 length is 15 residues. V lost 5 bases and J 0 bases, leaving 12 bases between the germline ends. CDR3 protein: CASSLTQRSTDTQYF. DNA of the CDR3: TGTGCCAGCAGCCTCACGCAGCGGAGCACAGATACGCAGTATTTT.

The V and J genes are TRBV12-3 or TRBV12-4 and TRBJ1-2, with D tentatively TRBD1 (6 bases). This CDR3 comprises 12 residues. Trimming shortened V by 4 bases and J by 7 bases, and 10 bases separated the two germline ends. DNA of the CDR3: TGTGCCAGCAGTTCCCCACAGGGTGGCTACACCTTC. Its translation: CASSSPQGGYTF.

The chain couples TRBV7-6 to TRBJ1-6, with D maybe TRBD1 (6 bases). CDR1 and CDR2 (germline): SGHVS, FNYEAQ. The CDR3 runs 15 residues. V was clipped by 5 bases and J by 4 bases, with 12 bases between them. The CDR3 DNA reads as TGTGCCAGCAGCACCCGGGACACATATAATTCACCCCTCCACTTT. Its translation: CASSTRDTYNSPLHF. The entire variable domain, with the rest obtained from reference TRBV7-6 and TRBJ1-6, is as follows: GAGVSQSPRYKVTKRGQDVALRCDPISGHVSLYWYRQALGQGPEFLTYFNYEAQQDKSGLPNDRFSAERPEGSISTLTIQRTEQRDSAMYRCASSTRDTYNSPLHFGNGTRLTVT.

The gene calls are TRBV6-5 and TRBJ2-2, with 8 bases fitting TRBD1. Trimming took 5 bases from V and 1 from J; bases not matched to a gene: 3. This CDR3 is 15 amino acids long. Germline CDR1 is MNHEY and CDR2 is SVGAGI. The CDR3 sequence: CASSRGTGNTGELFF. The DNA for the CDR3 is TGTGCCAGCAGTCGTGGGACAGGGAACACCGGGGAGCTGTTTTTT.

The chain couples TRBV5-1 to TRBJ2-3, with a weak D call TRBD2 (6 bases). The CDR3 length is 15 residues. V dropped 0 bases and J dropped 0 bases, with 8 bases sitting between them. The germline V gene has CDR1 SGHRS and CDR2 YFSETQ. The CDR3: CASSLAGESTDTQYF. DNA for the CDR3: TGCGCCAGCAGCTTGGCGGGAGAGAGCACAGATACGCAGTATTTT. Drawing the rest from reference TRBV5-1 and TRBJ2-3, the complete variable domain is KAGVTQTPRYLIKTRGQQVTLSCSPISGHRSVSWYQQTPGQGLQFLFEYFSETQRNKGNFPGRFSGRQFSNSRSEMNVSTLELGDSALYLCASSLAGESTDTQYFGPGTRLTVL.

This clone was counted between two and nine times. The V call is TRBV6-2 or TRBV6-3, the J call TRBJ1-1; TRBD1 agrees at 8 bases. The CDR3 extends over 14 amino acids. The germline V gene encodes CDR1 MNHEY and CDR2 SVGEGT. J gave up 1 base and V 6 bases, and 4 bases lay outside the gene matches. The CDR3 DNA reads TGTGCCAGCAGCGACGACAGGGGGAACACTGAAGCTTTCTTT. Translating it yields CASSDDRGNTEAFF.

This chain joins TRBV28 and TRBJ2-1, with TRBD2 identical over 10 bases. This CDR3 has 14 amino acids. CDR1 MDHEN and CDR2 SYDVKM come from the germline V gene. The ends lost 5 bases at V and 4 bases at J; junction bases unmatched: 2. The CDR3, as DNA: TGTGCCAGCAGTATAGCGGGAGGTTACAATGAGCAGTTCTTC. Translated: CASSIAGGYNEQFF.

The V call is TRBV12-3 or TRBV12-4, the J call TRBJ1-1; no reliable D call. The CDR3 is 13 amino acids. V gave up 5 bases and J gave up 0 bases, with 7 bases separating them. The CDR3 region has the DNA TGTGCCAGCAGTACCAGTGTGAACACTGAAGCTTTCTTT. This codes for CASSTSVNTEAFF.

The V gene is TRBV6-5, the J gene TRBJ1-1, with D perhaps matching TRBD1 (6 bases). CDR1 and CDR2 (germline): MNHEY, SVGAGI. V was pared by 0 bases and J by 4 bases, with 12 bases between. This CDR3 spans 15 amino acids. In DNA form, the CDR3 reads TGTGCCAGCAGTTACTCGATCAGGGGCGGCACTGAAGCTTTCTTT. Translated: CASSYSIRGGTEAFF.

The J gene is TRBJ1-1, the V gene TRBV6-5; D may be TRBD1 (6 bases). Trimming removed 6 bases from V and 7 bases from J, with 21 bases in between. Germline-derived CDR1 and CDR2 are MNHEY and SVGAGI. This CDR3 region has 15 residues. DNA for the CDR3: TGTGCCAGCAGGGTCAGTCAGGGGTCAATTGATGAAGCTTTCTTT. Protein: CASRVSQGSIDEAFF.

This clone was counted a few times. The chain employs TRBV30 and TRBJ2-1; 10 bases map to TRBD2. Germline CDR1 GTSNPN, CDR2 SVGIG (reference sequence). This CDR3 is built from 13 residues. The V and J ends lost 4 bases and 8 bases, in that order; junction bases with no gene match: 5. CDR3 region: CAWTSGSIHEQFF. The CDR3 DNA sequence: TGTGCCTGGACTAGCGGGAGTATCCATGAGCAGTTCTTC.

CDR3 sequence: CASSPGLAGPADWQYF. CDR3 in DNA: TGCGCCAGCAGCCCGGGACTAGCGGGACCAGCCGATTGGCAGTACTTC. The rearrangement joins TRBV5-1 to TRBJ2-7, with TRBD2 matching over 13 bases. The CDR3 length is 16 residues. With V trimmed by 4 bases and J by 9 bases, 13 bases remained unmatched. Germline V gene data show CDR1 as SGHRS and CDR2 as YFSETQ.

The chain couples TRBV9 to TRBJ2-5; 10 bases line up with TRBD2. The CDR3 loop spans 17 amino acids. V shed 0 bases and J 1 base; nucleotides not matched to a gene: 6. Germline V CDR1 and CDR2: SGDLS, YYNGEE. The CDR3 here is CASSVETSGLIQETQYF. The CDR3 nucleotides are TGTGCCAGCAGCGTAGAGACTAGCGGGCTGATCCAAGAGACCCAGTACTTC.